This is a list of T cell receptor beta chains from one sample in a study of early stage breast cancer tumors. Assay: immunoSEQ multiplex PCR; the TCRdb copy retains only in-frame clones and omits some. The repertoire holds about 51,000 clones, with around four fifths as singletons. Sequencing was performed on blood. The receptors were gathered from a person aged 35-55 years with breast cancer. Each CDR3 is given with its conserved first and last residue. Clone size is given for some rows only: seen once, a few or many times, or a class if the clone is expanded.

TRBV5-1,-,CASSPPDRAGNTIYF
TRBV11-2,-,CASSSGLAYNEQFF
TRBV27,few,CASSFPPGQGSEAFF
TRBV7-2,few,CASSLDPWGLDYGYTF
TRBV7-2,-,CASSSDRRTSGGSYNEQFF
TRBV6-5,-,CASSYSTTDGAFF
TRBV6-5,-,CASSYSWTDIYEQYF
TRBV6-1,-,CASRTGGLEPQHF
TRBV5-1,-,CASSLEYNEQFF
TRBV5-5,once,CASSSQGGPLREQYF
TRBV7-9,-,CASSSGTSVYYNEQFF
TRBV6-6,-,CASSYDGNTEAFF
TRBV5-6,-,CASSLAQTSGGLDTQYF
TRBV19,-,CASCENRHYGYTF
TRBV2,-,CASKVAGRISTDTQYF
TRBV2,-,CASSITRYEQYF
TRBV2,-,CASSERLAASYEQYF
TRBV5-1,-,CASSPWTSTDTQYF
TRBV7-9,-,CASSPWTASEQYF
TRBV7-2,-,CASRRGTGTSSNEKLFF
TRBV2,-,CATRGTSTFEQYF
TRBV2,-,CASSENPWLNKNNEQFF
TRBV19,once,CASSASGSLYEQYF
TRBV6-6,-,CASGRRSDNEQFF
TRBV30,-,CASPGTTEGKLFF
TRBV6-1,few,CASSENLGLAFF
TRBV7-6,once,CASSLLAGETDTQYF
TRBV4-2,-,CASSERRERSYEQYF
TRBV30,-,CAWIGTGGNYGYTF
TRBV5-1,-,CASSPLEGGYGYTF